This T cell receptor (beta chain) was captured by sequencing in a study of Graves' ophthalmopathy and Graves' hyperthyroidism. Trimming left V 4 bases short and J 8 bases short, with 5 bases between. Germline CDR1 reads ENHRY; CDR2 reads SYGVKD. This CDR3 contains 10 residues. The study amplified TCR beta CDR3 regions using RNA transcripts. An initial RT-PCR round employing HTBI primers preceded a second-round multiplex PCR. Using its own MiXCR run on the multiplex PCR reads, TCRdb lists one record per CDR3 protein. Among about 640,000 distinct CDR3 sequences listed, over 40% were seen once. As the starting material, around 9.1 ml of fresh peripheral blood yielded the PBMCs.

The chain carries TRBV10-3 and TRBJ1-1, with unresolved D. The clonotype was recovered from an adult man with Graves' ophthalmopathy. Sequenced sample: peripheral blood. The CDR3 sequence is CAISGGEAFF. The CDR3 DNA reads TGTGCCATCAGTGGCGGAGAAGCTTTCTTT.